The TCR beta chain described here comes from a study of regulatory T cells in long-lasting Graves disease. Study-level points and caveats: Persistent patients had a count of shared public clonotypes (around 2,700) that exceeded that of new patients (roughly 1,000). Thyroid tissue went unstudied; only peripheral blood was examined.

Points on this clonotype: What it recognizes is unknown.

The time point was: newly diagnosed GD, antithyroid drugs for less than 3 months. From PBMCs, RNA was extracted and then used to make the TCR library. Building the TCR beta libraries relied on iRepertoire HTBI primers, and CDR3 regions underwent Arm-PCR. TCRdb re-analysed the multiplex PCR reads in MiXCR, keeping a single row per CDR3 protein. The table shows about 540,000 distinct CDR3 sequences, with approximately 15% occurring only once. The ends were cut back, 0 bases at V and 5 bases at J, with 12 bases in the middle. The CDR3 extends over 15 amino acids. Germline CDR1 LNHDA, CDR2 SQIVND (reference sequence). A further study also used this sample, focusing on T cells in Graves' hyperthyroidism and ophthalmopathy. That paper notes: The TCR CDR3 was amplified in a first-round RT-PCR using the HTBI primer set. Through a model of 13 V-J features, ophthalmopathy was separated from stable hyperthyroidism.

The source of this sequence is a man under 40 with Graves disease. The rearrangement joins TRBV19 to TRBJ2-3; TRBD1 might be the D (6 bases). This specimen was peripheral blood mononuclear cells (PBMCs), taken at new diagnosis, from a patient treated with antithyroid drugs. The CDR3 spells CASSIEGAVKDTQYF. Written as DNA, the CDR3 is TGTGCCAGTAGTATAGAGGGGGCTGTCAAAGATACGCAGTATTTT.